Below, one T cell receptor (beta chain) is given with its context. The specificity of this receptor is unknown. The sample holds no much larger clone one base away, and base qualities are not on file. The sample is drawn from a study of shared clonotypes between healthy human individuals (dated by TCRdb to the early 2020s). With respect to the entire study: A few men and two women, aged 18 to 49 years, made up the cohort. To increase sequencing depth and limit assay-specific biases, different laboratories used diverse techniques to prepare libraries and sequence TCR repertoires. Per donor, three plates each were used for CD4 naive and CD4 memory, two for CD8 naive, and one for CD8 memory. Leukapheresis yielded between about 0.94 and 9.5 billion PBMCs per donor. To estimate repertoire size and how much clonotypes are shared between individuals, the study performed deep sequencing of blood TCR repertoires from about five healthy adults.

TCR CDR3 regions were amplified from genomic DNA by multiplex PCR using the deep immunoSEQ assay. Genomic DNA extracted from each cell subset was distributed evenly over all wells of several immunoSEQ 96-well plates, and each plate served as one replicate. For sorted subsets, around 200 ng genomic DNA, equal to tens of thousands of T cell genomes, was loaded into each replicate PCR. Purified libraries were measured with a Qubit 3.0 fluorometer, size-checked on a Bioanalyzer 2100, and measured again with the KAPA Library Quantification kit. Each immunoSEQ 96-well plate was sequenced on its own single-read 150-cycle Illumina NextSeq 550 flow cell. The published analysis was carried out like this. Because the immunoSEQ output held only junctional sequences and lacked quality scores, the filtering could not match the filtering applied to full-length reads. To assign V/J genes and CDR3, sequences were annotated using PyIR, a Python wrapper for IgBLAST v1.9, with IMGT germline references. Any read was removed if the V/J assignment was weak (E-value above 1e-6), the CDR3 was missing, or the read contained stop codons, out-of-frame junctions, or ambiguous translated residues. V3J clonotypes were defined by identical inferred V gene, J gene, and CDR3 amino acid sequence. Percentage overlap between repertoires was computed as shared unique clonotypes divided by the size of the smaller repertoire. Richness of each repertoire was evaluated using RTK rarefaction, the Chao1 estimator, and Recon v2.1 estimates of unobserved clonotypes. Generation probabilities for all TCRbeta clonotypes obtained by the gDNA method from a handful of donors were computed using OLGA. TCRdb mirrors the immuneACCESS table, restricted to in-frame sequences. Some clones are absent from its copies; in checked studies, under half trace to an unresolved V gene, and the reason for the others is unknown. V, J and clone size derive from that table, while D and trimming were established from the DNA sequence. The sample table lists around 99,000 clones, 68% of them with a count of one. The ten largest clones represent 45% to 55% of the sample.

The study at large found these results: The small number of donors limited the genetic and exposure-history diversity represented. Incomplete sequencing was indicated by rarefaction of sorted-subset datasets, despite the large sequencing depth. Sampling was restricted to blood, and TCR repertoires in tissues likely differ from the TCR repertoires found in blood. Estimated clonotype richness was generally larger for naive than for memory subsets. Sharing across a few donors was observed for around 5% of naive CD4, 3% to 3.5% of naive CD8, over 2% of memory CD4, and 0.4% of memory CD8 clonotypes. Pairwise subsampling led to the expectation that sequencing depth would affect the degree of clonotype sharing among donors. Higher generation probabilities were observed for clonotypes shared by all four sorted-subset donors than for non-shared clonotypes.

The donors were healthy, HIV-negative adults who had no recently reported acute infections or vaccinations. Every donor was a Caucasian adult residing in Nashville, Tennessee, USA. The CD8 memory samples were a combination of magnetically selected CD45RO+ cells and CCR7-negative CD45RA+ effector memory (TemRA) cells. Blood was obtained by leukapheresis, after which PBMCs were separated by Ficoll-Histopaque density gradient centrifugation and cryopreserved in liquid nitrogen vapor phase. Analytical flow cytometry was used to check the purity and quantity of every magnetically sorted T cell population. Each sorted fraction had its genomic DNA isolated and then quantified by UV absorbance on a Nanodrop 2000c. The CDR3 runs 15 amino acids, cysteine and phenylalanine included. Only the CDR3 DNA is retained, 45 bases long and in frame from the first base. Relative to germline, V is missing 3 bases and J is missing 0 bases, with 4 bases of the junction outside any gene match. Taken from the germline V gene, the CDR1 and CDR2 loops are ENHRY and SYGVKD.

The receptor comes from a man aged 30 to 39 in good health. Sequenced material: memory CD8+ T cells sorted from blood. Per the publication, the cell subset or site label means: CD45RO+ cells pooled with CCR7-negative TemRA cells. The sequence links TRBV10-3 to TRBJ2-7, and 8 junction bases match TRBD2. The sequenced DNA is TGTGCCATCAGTGAAACTAGCGGACGCTCCTACGAGCAGTACTTC. It translates to CAISETSGRSYEQYF.